This T cell receptor beta chain was sequenced in a study of CD8 T cells in ankylosing spondylitis. One entry per CDR3 protein results from TCRdb running MiXCR on the 5' RACE reads. In the table there are a few hundred thousand distinct CDR3 sequences, about 11% of which are singletons. Concerning this clonotype itself: Its specificity is not known.

General study points: Existing reports had already noted some motif variants in reactive arthritis synovial fluid and blood. Seven or eight highly homologous variants made up a TCR beta motif, and this motif appeared characteristic of ankylosing spondylitis blood.

This clonotype originated in a male donor with ankylosing spondylitis or in good health (not recorded which). Source material: blood, either unsorted or a sorted T cell fraction (not recorded which).

CDR3 in DNA: TGTGCCAGCAGTTCCCGTGGGGGGGGACGGGACATTCAGTACTTC. This sequence encodes CASSSRGGGRDIQYF. The rearrangement joins TRBV6-5 to TRBJ2-4, with 7 positions matching TRBD2. With 4 bases clipped from V and 8 bases from J, the junction kept 11 bases outside the gene matches. CDR3 length: 15 amino acids. Germline CDR1 is MNHEY and CDR2 is SVGAGI.